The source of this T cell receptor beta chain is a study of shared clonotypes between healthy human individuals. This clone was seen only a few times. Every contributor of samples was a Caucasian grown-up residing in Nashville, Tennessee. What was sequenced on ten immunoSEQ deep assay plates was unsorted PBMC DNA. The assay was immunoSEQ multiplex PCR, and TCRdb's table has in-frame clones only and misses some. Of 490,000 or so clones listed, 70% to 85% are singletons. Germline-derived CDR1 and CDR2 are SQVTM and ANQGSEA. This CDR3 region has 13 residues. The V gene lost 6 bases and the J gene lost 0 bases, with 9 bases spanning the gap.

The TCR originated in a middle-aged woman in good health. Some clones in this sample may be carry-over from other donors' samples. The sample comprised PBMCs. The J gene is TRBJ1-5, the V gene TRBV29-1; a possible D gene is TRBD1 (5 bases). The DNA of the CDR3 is TGCAGCGTGAAACAGGATAGCAATCAGCCCCAGCATTTT. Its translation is CSVKQDSNQPQHF.